Listed below are T cell receptor beta chains from one sample, sequenced in a study of naive and memory T cell subsets. TCRdb used MiXCR to reprocess the UMI-ligation and nested PCR reads, holding one entry per CDR3 protein. Seen here are under 150,000 distinct CDR3 sequences, more than 15% observed once, and the top ten hold about 0.57%. What was sequenced was naive CD8+ T cells from blood. The source of these receptors is a human donor in good health. CDR3s include the opening cysteine and the closing phenylalanine or tryptophan. D genes are given only for firm matches. Rows give clone size only sometimes, using once, few, many, or a class for an expanded clone.

d_gene	abundance	v_gene	j_gene	CDR3nt	CDR3aa
NA	few	TRBV12-3/TRBV12-4	TRBJ2-1	TGTGCCAGCAGTCTAGGGGCGGGGTGGCAGTTCTTC	CASSLGAGWQFF
NA	once	TRBV5-5	TRBJ2-2	TGTGCCAGCAGGGACAGAGATAAATTCGACACCGGGGAGCCGTTTTTT	CASRDRDKFDTGEPFF
NA	many	TRBV28	TRBJ2-3	TGTGCCAGCAGTTTACTAGATACGCAGTATTTT	CASSLLDTQYF
NA	NA	TRBV2	TRBJ2-3	TGTGCCAGCAGTCGACTATCCTCTAGCACAGATACGCAGTATTTT	CASSRLSSSTDTQYF
NA	many	TRBV12-3/TRBV12-4	TRBJ1-1	TGTGCCAGCACTTTAGACTCGAACACTGAAGCTTTCTTT	CASTLDSNTEAFF
NA	few	TRBV18	TRBJ1-1	TGTGCCAGCTCACCACCGGACCTGGCGGCTTTCTTT	CASSPPDLAAFF
NA	few	TRBV14	TRBJ2-1	TGTGCCAGCAGCCTGGCACAGGGCAATGAGCAGTTCTTC	CASSLAQGNEQFF
TRBD1	few	TRBV6-6	TRBJ2-3	TGTGCCAGCAGTTACGTGGGACAGGGGGAGGGCACAGATACGCAGTATTTT	CASSYVGQGEGTDTQYF
NA	NA	TRBV6-1	TRBJ2-7	TGTGCCAGCGTAGAGTACGAGCAGTACTTC	CASVEYEQYF
TRBD1	NA	TRBV27	TRBJ1-2	TGTGCCAGCAGTCTCTCACAGGGGACCTCTAACTATGGCTACACCTTC	CASSLSQGTSNYGYTF
TRBD1	few	TRBV29-1	TRBJ2-7	TGCAGCGCCAAGTTCCGGGACAGGTCCTACGAGCAGTACTTC	CSAKFRDRSYEQYF
NA	few	TRBV11-2	TRBJ2-1	TGTGCCAGCAGCTTACAATCCTACAATGAGCAGTTCTTC	CASSLQSYNEQFF
NA	NA	TRBV12-3/TRBV12-4	TRBJ1-5	TGTGCCAGCAGTAAGGGACCGATGGGGAGCAATCAGCCCCAGCATTTT	CASSKGPMGSNQPQHF
TRBD2	once	TRBV5-1	TRBJ2-1	TGCGCCAGCAGCTTGGATAGCGGGAGGTACAATGAGCAGTTCTTC	CASSLDSGRYNEQFF
TRBD2	once	TRBV27	TRBJ2-1	TGTGCCAGCAGTTTTGGACTAGCGGGATCACCCTACAATGAGCAGTTCTTC	CASSFGLAGSPYNEQFF
NA	few	TRBV11-2	TRBJ2-7	TGTGCCAGCAGCTTCGGGACAAGTTACTACGAGCAGTACTTC	CASSFGTSYYEQYF
NA	few	TRBV20-1	TRBJ2-2	TGCAGTGCTATGGTACAGGAAACGAACACCGGGGAGCTGTTTTTT	CSAMVQETNTGELFF
NA	few	TRBV12-3/TRBV12-4	TRBJ2-3	TGTGCCAGCAGCCCCTGGACTATAAGCACAGATACGCAGTATTTT	CASSPWTISTDTQYF
TRBD1	NA	TRBV12-3/TRBV12-4	TRBJ2-7	TGTGCCAGCAGTTTCGGGACAGGGTTCTACGAGCAGTACTTC	CASSFGTGFYEQYF
NA	once	TRBV18	TRBJ2-7	TGTGCCAGCTCGGACGGAGGAAACGCCTACGAGCAGTACTTC	CASSDGGNAYEQYF
NA	NA	TRBV6-5	TRBJ1-1	TGTGCCAGCAGTTCACTTGACGAAGCTTTCTTT	CASSSLDEAFF
NA	many	TRBV5-4	TRBJ2-1	TGTGCCAGCAGAAACAGTTACAATGAGCAGTTCTTC	CASRNSYNEQFF
TRBD2	few	TRBV14	TRBJ2-1	TGTGCCAGCAGCCAACGTATAGCGGGAGGGGACTACAATGAGCAGTTCTTC	CASSQRIAGGDYNEQFF
NA	few	TRBV12-3/TRBV12-4	TRBJ2-3	TGTGCCAGCAGTTTCTTATTGGGGGCAGATACGCAGTATTTT	CASSFLLGADTQYF
NA	few	TRBV5-6	TRBJ2-7	TGTGCCAGCAGCTTGCTGGGGGTCGCCTACGAGCAGTACTTC	CASSLLGVAYEQYF
NA	NA	TRBV5-4	TRBJ1-2	TGTGCCAGCAGCTTATCGTCGAATGGCTACACCTTC	CASSLSSNGYTF
NA	NA	TRBV7-2	TRBJ2-7	TGTGCCAGCAGCCCGGACCCCGGGGGAATATACGAGCAGTACTTC	CASSPDPGGIYEQYF
TRBD1	NA	TRBV12-3/TRBV12-4	TRBJ1-1	TGTGCCAGCAGTCTGGGACAGGGTAAGACTGAAGCTTTCTTT	CASSLGQGKTEAFF
NA	NA	TRBV24-1	TRBJ2-1	TGTGCCACCAGTGAGGCAGGGCTCCACAATGAGCAGTTCTTC	CATSEAGLHNEQFF
NA	few	TRBV28	TRBJ2-3	TGTGCCAGCAGTGAGGAAGGGGCAGATACGCAGTATTTT	CASSEEGADTQYF
NA	few	TRBV9	TRBJ1-2	TGTGCCAGCAGCGACGGTCCAGGGAACTATGGCTACACCTTC	CASSDGPGNYGYTF
NA	few	TRBV29-1	TRBJ2-2	TGCAGCGTAGTAAACACCGGGGAGCTGTTTTTT	CSVVNTGELFF
NA	NA	TRBV21-1	TRBJ2-3	TGTGCCAGCAGCAAAGGGGGCGGGAGCACAGATACGCAGTATTTT	CASSKGGGSTDTQYF
NA	NA	TRBV7-4	TRBJ2-7	TGTGCCAGCAGCGAAAGGCGCAGCCCTAACTACGAGCAGTACTTC	CASSERRSPNYEQYF
NA	NA	TRBV27	TRBJ1-1	TGTGCCAGCAGTTTCGGCGGAGAGAACACTGAAGCTTTCTTT	CASSFGGENTEAFF
NA	few	TRBV6-1	TRBJ1-2	TGTGCCAGCAGTGAATTAGGAGGGGACTATGGCTACACCTTC	CASSELGGDYGYTF